These T cell receptor beta chains were read from a single sample in a study of T cell responses to AZD1222 COVID-19 vaccine. Clones were read by immunoSEQ multiplex PCR, and TCRdb kept only the in-frame ones, dropping some. The table has over 120,000 clones, around 92% seen once. Sequences were derived from peripheral blood, sampled on day 0 of AZD1222 vaccination. The source is an adult in good health. Both conserved end residues are part of each CDR3. A D gene is named only where the DNA matches it firmly. Part of the rows lack a size; the others show once, few, many or a class for expanded clones.

J gene | V gene | clone size | D gene | CDR3 protein | CDR3 DNA
TRBJ1-6 | TRBV6-4 | NA | NA | CASKQSSYNSPLHF | TGTGCCAGCAAGCAGAGCTCCTATAATTCACCCCTCCACTTT
TRBJ2-3 | TRBV28 | NA | NA | CASSAPTGGTDTQYF | TGTGCCAGCAGCGCCCCGACAGGTGGAACAGATACGCAGTATTTT
TRBJ1-5 | TRBV18 | NA | TRBD1 | CASSPGQGDQPQHF | TGTGCCAGCTCACCCGGACAGGGTGATCAGCCCCAGCATTTT
TRBJ1-3 | TRBV5-6 | NA | NA | CASSLRGGQNTIYF | TGTGCCAGCAGCTTAAGAGGGGGACAAAACACCATATATTTT
TRBJ1-3 | TRBV5-4 | NA | NA | CASSLSASGNTIYF | TGTGCCAGCAGCTTGAGTGCTTCTGGAAACACCATATATTTT
TRBJ1-1 | TRBV6-5 | once | NA | CASRGLQAFF | TGTGCCAGCAGGGGGCTCCAAGCTTTCTTT
TRBJ2-1 | TRBV10-1 | NA | TRBD2 | CASSGLAGGRRSYNEQFF | TGCGCCAGCAGTGGTCTAGCGGGGGGGCGTCGCTCCTACAATGAGCAGTTCTTC
TRBJ1-3 | TRBV7-8 | NA | TRBD1 | CASSLALGQGSWNTIYF | TGTGCCAGCAGCTTAGCGTTGGGACAGGGGTCGTGGAACACCATATATTTT
TRBJ1-5 | TRBV6-2/TRBV6-3 | NA | NA | CASSLEPNPNQPQHF | TGTGCCAGCAGTCTCGAACCCAACCCGAATCAGCCCCAGCATTTT
TRBJ2-2 | TRBV7-8 | NA | NA | CASSQSLGAYTGELFF | TGTGCCAGCAGCCAGAGTTTGGGGGCGTACACCGGGGAGCTGTTTTTT
TRBJ1-1 | TRBV5-1 | NA | NA | CASSLLATANTEAFF | TGCGCCAGCAGCTTGTTAGCTACCGCAAACACTGAAGCTTTCTTT
TRBJ1-2 | TRBV5-6 | NA | TRBD1 | CASRPGTGGGRGYTF | TGTGCCAGCAGACCCGGGACAGGGGGAGGTCGTGGCTACACCTTC
TRBJ1-2 | TRBV18 | NA | TRBD1 | CASSAGTGRTYGYTF | TGTGCCAGCTCGGCCGGGACAGGGAGGACCTATGGCTACACCTTC
TRBJ2-7 | TRBV7-2 | NA | NA | CASSFRQGPYEQYF | TGTGCCAGCAGCTTCCGGCAGGGACCCTACGAGCAGTACTTC
TRBJ2-7 | TRBV19 | NA | NA | CASSTDSNYEQYF | TGTGCCAGTAGTACGGACAGTAACTACGAGCAGTACTTC
TRBJ2-3 | TRBV14 | NA | NA | CASSQQGGAAGDTQYF | TGTGCCAGCAGCCAGCAGGGCGGGGCGGCGGGTGATACGCAGTATTTT
TRBJ1-2 | TRBV25-1 | once | TRBD1 | CASSGSPGQGHYGYTF | TGTGCCAGCAGTGGGTCACCGGGACAGGGCCACTATGGCTACACCTTC
TRBJ1-6 | TRBV6-1 | NA | NA | CASSKGDWSSYNSPLHF | TGTGCCAGCAGTAAAGGGGACTGGAGCTCCTATAATTCACCCCTCCACTTT
TRBJ1-1 | TRBV6-5 | NA | NA | CASSYLTGTEAFF | TGTGCCAGCAGTTACCTGACAGGCACTGAAGCTTTCTTT
TRBJ2-3 | TRBV5-6 | once | NA | CASSLLGVGTQYF | TGTGCCAGCAGCTTGTTAGGGGTCGGTACGCAGTATTTT
TRBJ1-3 | TRBV4-2 | NA | NA | CASSQGLSSGNTIYF | TGTGCAAGCAGCCAAGGACTCAGCTCTGGAAACACCATATATTTT
TRBJ1-2 | TRBV27 | NA | NA | CASSLYGGEGNYGYTF | TGTGCCAGCAGTTTATACGGGGGCGAAGGAAACTATGGCTACACCTTC
TRBJ2-1 | TRBV7-2 | NA | NA | CASSLQGGNEQFF | TGTGCCAGCAGCTTACAGGGGGGTAATGAGCAGTTCTTC
TRBJ1-5 | TRBV27 | NA | NA | CASSLRREGSQPQHF | TGTGCCAGCAGTTTAAGGAGGGAGGGTAGTCAGCCCCAGCATTTT
TRBJ1-2 | TRBV5-5 | NA | TRBD1 | CASSLGQGAFYGYTF | TGTGCCAGCAGCTTGGGGCAGGGGGCGTTTTATGGCTACACCTTC
TRBJ2-3 | TRBV5-1 | NA | TRBD1 | CASSFGQGGDTQYF | TGCGCCAGCAGCTTCGGACAGGGCGGGGATACGCAGTATTTT
TRBJ1-2 | TRBV6-5 | NA | TRBD1 | CASRLGQGNYGYTF | TGTGCCAGCAGGTTGGGACAGGGCAACTATGGCTACACCTTC
TRBJ2-5 | TRBV4-2 | NA | NA | CASSLYSRSQETQYF | TGTGCCAGCAGCCTATACTCACGGTCCCAAGAGACCCAGTACTTC
TRBJ1-1 | TRBV6-5 | NA | TRBD1 | CASSYPRQGNTEAFF | TGTGCCAGCAGTTACCCTAGACAGGGGAACACTGAAGCTTTCTTT
TRBJ1-1 | TRBV9 | NA | NA | CASSGGPRNTEAFF | TGTGCCAGCAGCGGCGGCCCGCGGAACACTGAAGCTTTCTTT
TRBJ1-6 | TRBV3-1/TRBV3-2 | once | NA | CASSPNGPNSPLHF | TGTGCCAGCAGCCCTAATGGGCCCAATTCACCCCTCCACTTT
TRBJ2-5 | TRBV3-1/TRBV3-2 | NA | NA | CASSPYVGGETQYF | TGTGCCAGCAGCCCCTACGTCGGGGGTGAGACCCAGTACTTC
TRBJ2-5 | TRBV5-3 | NA | TRBD2 | CARSNSGVQETQYF | TGTGCCAGAAGCAATAGCGGGGTACAAGAGACCCAGTACTTC
TRBJ2-1 | TRBV11-3 | NA | NA | CASSLELSRSYNEQFF | TGTGCCAGCAGCCTGGAACTCTCCCGATCCTACAATGAGCAGTTCTTC
TRBJ2-7 | TRBV29-1 | NA | TRBD2 | CSGLLAGGPRPYEQYF | TGCAGCGGCTTACTAGCGGGGGGCCCTCGGCCCTACGAGCAGTACTTC
TRBJ2-7 | TRBV7-2 | once | TRBD1 | CASSTRQGFDEQYF | TGTGCCAGCAGCACCAGACAGGGGTTCGACGAGCAGTACTTC
TRBJ1-5 | TRBV11-2 | NA | NA | CASSIQTGQPQHF | TGTGCCAGCAGCATCCAGACCGGTCAGCCCCAGCATTTT
TRBJ1-1 | TRBV15 | NA | NA | CATSRDFRNTEAFF | TGTGCCACCAGCAGAGATTTTCGGAACACTGAAGCTTTCTTT
TRBJ2-3 | TRBV5-8 | NA | NA | CASSLGQITSTDTQYF | TGTGCCAGCAGCTTGGGACAGATTACTAGCACAGATACGCAGTATTTT
TRBJ2-7 | TRBV7-2 | NA | NA | CASSQRSGARYEQYF | TGTGCCAGCAGTCAAAGGTCAGGGGCGCGTTACGAGCAGTACTTC
TRBJ1-6 | TRBV7-2 | NA | NA | CASSPTLGEGNSPLHF | TGTGCCAGCAGCCCCACCCTAGGGGAGGGAAATTCACCCCTCCACTTT
TRBJ2-6 | TRBV7-2 | NA | NA | CASSASSRGANVLTF | TGTGCCAGCAGCGCGTCCAGTCGTGGGGCCAACGTCCTGACTTTC
TRBJ2-3 | TRBV19 | NA | NA | CASRPWAGSTDTQYF | TGTGCCAGTAGACCTTGGGCAGGGAGCACAGATACGCAGTATTTT